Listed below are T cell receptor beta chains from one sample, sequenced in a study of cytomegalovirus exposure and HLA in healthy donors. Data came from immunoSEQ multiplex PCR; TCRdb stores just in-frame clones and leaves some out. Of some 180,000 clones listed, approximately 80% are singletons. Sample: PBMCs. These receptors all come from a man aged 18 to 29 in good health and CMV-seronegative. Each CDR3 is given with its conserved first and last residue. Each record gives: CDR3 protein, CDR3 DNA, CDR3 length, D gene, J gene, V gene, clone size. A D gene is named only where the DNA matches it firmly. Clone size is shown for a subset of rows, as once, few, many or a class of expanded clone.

CDR3: CASNNRDRDTEAFF
DNA: TGTGCCAGTAATAACCGGGACAGGGACACTGAAGCTTTCTTT
length: 14
D: TRBD1
J: TRBJ1-1
V: TRBV27
size: .

CDR3: CASSFPRGGGVTDTQYF
DNA: TGTGCCAGCAGTTTCCCACGTGGCGGGGGAGTCACAGATACGCAGTATTTT
length: 17
D: TRBD2
J: TRBJ2-3
V: TRBV7-2
size: few

CDR3: CASSLVAGGPNTGELFF
DNA: TGTGCCAGTAGTTTGGTAGCGGGGGGGCCGAACACCGGGGAGCTGTTTTTT
length: 17
D: TRBD2
J: TRBJ2-2
V: TRBV19
size: .

CDR3: CASSFGGARVSNQPQHF
DNA: TGTGCCAGCAGCTTTGGGGGGGCTAGGGTTAGCAATCAGCCCCAGCATTTT
length: 17
D: .
J: TRBJ1-5
V: TRBV7-6
size: .

CDR3: CASRSRGQGPYNEQFF
DNA: TGCGCCAGCAGATCCCGGGGACAGGGACCCTACAATGAGCAGTTCTTC
length: 16
D: TRBD1
J: TRBJ2-1
V: TRBV5-1
size: .

CDR3: CASSVLVANNEQFF
DNA: TGTGCCAGCAGTGTTCTAGTTGCTAACAATGAGCAGTTCTTC
length: 14
D: .
J: TRBJ2-1
V: TRBV2
size: .

CDR3: CASSSTRGNQPQHF
DNA: TGTGCCAGCAGTTCTACCAGGGGCAATCAGCCCCAGCATTTT
length: 14
D: .
J: TRBJ1-5
V: TRBV2
size: .

CDR3: CASSYSLQGVGYGYTF
DNA: TGTGCCAGCAGTTACTCGTTACAGGGCGTAGGGTATGGCTACACCTTC
length: 16
D: .
J: TRBJ1-2
V: TRBV6-5
size: .

CDR3: CASSRLDMNTEAFF
DNA: TGTGCCAGCAGCAGGCTCGACATGAACACTGAAGCTTTCTTT
length: 14
D: .
J: TRBJ1-1
V: TRBV27
size: .

CDR3: CASRLDRAVGELFF
DNA: TGTGCCAGTAGACTCGACAGGGCTGTCGGGGAGCTGTTTTTT
length: 14
D: TRBD1
J: TRBJ2-2
V: TRBV19
size: .

CDR3: CASSLEGNTEAFF
DNA: TGTGCCAGCAGTCTGGAGGGGAACACTGAAGCTTTCTTT
length: 13
D: .
J: TRBJ1-1
V: TRBV6-1
size: .

CDR3: CASSVDRGDSPLHF
DNA: TGTGCCAGCAGCGTAGACAGGGGTGACTCACCCCTCCACTTT
length: 14
D: TRBD1
J: TRBJ1-6
V: TRBV7-9
size: .

CDR3: CASSPGRGDQPQHF
DNA: TGTGCCAGCTCACCGGGCAGGGGGGATCAGCCCCAGCATTTT
length: 14
D: TRBD1
J: TRBJ1-5
V: TRBV18
size: .

CDR3: CASESREGVWGTDTQYF
DNA: TGTGCCAGCGAATCACGGGAGGGGGTTTGGGGCACAGATACGCAGTATTTT
length: 17
D: TRBD2
J: TRBJ2-3
V: TRBV19
size: once

CDR3: CASSPLASTEAFF
DNA: TGTGCCAGCAGCCCCTTGGCATCCACTGAAGCTTTCTTT
length: 13
D: .
J: TRBJ1-1
V: TRBV7-3
size: .

CDR3: CATSSALARGAAHEQYF
DNA: TGTGCCACCAGCAGCGCTCTCGCGCGGGGGGCGGCACACGAGCAGTACTTC
length: 17
D: TRBD2
J: TRBJ2-7
V: TRBV15
size: .

CDR3: CASEGLAGGANEQFF
DNA: TGTGCCAGCGAAGGACTAGCGGGAGGAGCAAATGAGCAGTTCTTC
length: 15
D: TRBD2
J: TRBJ2-1
V: TRBV2
size: .

CDR3: CASALSQGSGTQYF
DNA: TGTGCTAGTGCCCTCTCACAGGGCTCCGGGACCCAGTACTTC
length: 14
D: .
J: TRBJ2-5
V: TRBV12-5
size: .

CDR3: CASSLGFAATGYEQYF
DNA: TGTGCCAGCAGCTTAGGCTTTGCAGCGACGGGCTACGAGCAGTACTTC
length: 16
D: .
J: TRBJ2-7
V: TRBV7-2
size: .

CDR3: CAWSLDSGIYEQYF
DNA: TGTGCCTGGAGTCTCGATAGCGGGATTTACGAGCAGTACTTC
length: 14
D: TRBD2
J: TRBJ2-7
V: TRBV30
size: .

CDR3: CAISDRGGETQYF
DNA: TGTGCCATCTCGGACAGGGGGGGAGAGACCCAGTACTTC
length: 13
D: TRBD1
J: TRBJ2-5
V: TRBV27
size: once

CDR3: CASRTRQNTGELFF
DNA: TGCGCCAGCAGGACTAGACAAAACACCGGGGAGCTGTTTTTT
length: 14
D: .
J: TRBJ2-2
V: TRBV5-1
size: .

CDR3: CASSLFSGGSDTQYF
DNA: TGTGCCAGCAGTTTATTTAGCGGCGGAAGCGATACGCAGTATTTT
length: 15
D: .
J: TRBJ2-3
V: TRBV27
size: .

CDR3: CASSLDRFGEQYF
DNA: TGTGCCAGCAGCCTGGACAGGTTTGGCGAGCAGTACTTC
length: 13
D: TRBD1
J: TRBJ2-7
V: TRBV7-3
size: few

CDR3: CASSIVRLAGGNEQFF
DNA: TGTGCCAGTAGTATAGTTAGGCTAGCGGGGGGGAATGAGCAGTTCTTC
length: 16
D: TRBD2
J: TRBJ2-1
V: TRBV19
size: .

CDR3: CASSTREPGEKLFF
DNA: TGCGCCAGCAGCACCCGGGAACCTGGTGAAAAACTGTTTTTT
length: 14
D: .
J: TRBJ1-4
V: TRBV5-1
size: once

CDR3: CASRAGGPYEQYF
DNA: TGCGCCAGCAGGGCGGGGGGGCCTTACGAGCAGTACTTC
length: 13
D: TRBD2
J: TRBJ2-7
V: TRBV5-1
size: .

CDR3: CAALRDWNTEAFF
DNA: TGTGCCGCCCTCCGGGATTGGAACACTGAAGCTTTCTTT
length: 13
D: .
J: TRBJ1-1
V: TRBV2
size: once

CDR3: CASSRGGTPGTGELFF
DNA: TGTGCCAGCAGCAGAGGCGGGACCCCCGGGACCGGGGAGCTGTTTTTT
length: 16
D: .
J: TRBJ2-2
V: TRBV5-4
size: .

CDR3: CASSAPQGFYGYTF
DNA: TGTGCCAGCAGCGCTCCACAGGGATTCTATGGCTACACCTTC
length: 14
D: .
J: TRBJ1-2
V: TRBV5-6
size: .

CDR3: CASRRTTLTGELFF
DNA: TGTGCCAGCAGACGGACAACCCTTACCGGGGAGCTGTTTTTT
length: 14
D: .
J: TRBJ2-2
V: TRBV7-2
size: few

CDR3: CASSPNSRSPGEEQYF
DNA: TGTGCCAGCTCACCCAACTCAAGATCGCCCGGTGAGGAGCAGTACTTC
length: 16
D: .
J: TRBJ2-7
V: TRBV18
size: once

CDR3: CASSDVTLGTDTQYF
DNA: TGTGCCAGCAGTGATGTGACACTGGGCACAGATACGCAGTATTTT
length: 15
D: .
J: TRBJ2-3
V: TRBV6-1
size: .

CDR3: CATRTSGVTDTQYF
DNA: TGTGCCACCCGGACTAGCGGGGTCACAGATACGCAGTATTTT
length: 14
D: TRBD2
J: TRBJ2-3
V: TRBV5-4
size: few

CDR3: CASSPGGGGQGSREQYF
DNA: TGTGCCAGCTCACCAGGAGGAGGGGGACAGGGCTCGCGGGAGCAGTACTTC
length: 17
D: TRBD1
J: TRBJ2-7
V: TRBV18
size: .

CDR3: CSSSSGTGPQHF
DNA: TGTTCCAGCAGCTCCGGTACCGGGCCCCAGCATTTT
length: 12
D: .
J: TRBJ1-5
V: TRBV7-9
size: .

CDR3: CASSVLGNNSPLHF
DNA: TGTGCCAGCAGTGTATTGGGCAATAATTCACCCCTCCACTTT
length: 14
D: .
J: TRBJ1-6
V: TRBV6-4
size: .

CDR3: CSVGEGYEQYF
DNA: TGCAGCGTTGGCGAGGGCTACGAGCAGTACTTC
length: 11
D: .
J: TRBJ2-7
V: TRBV29-1
size: .

CDR3: CASSIAGALQETQYF
DNA: TGTGCCAGCAGCATAGCGGGGGCCCTCCAAGAGACCCAGTACTTC
length: 15
D: TRBD2
J: TRBJ2-5
V: TRBV27
size: .

CDR3: CASSMMTGRNQPQHF
DNA: TGTGCCAGTAGTATGATGACAGGCCGCAATCAGCCCCAGCATTTT
length: 15
D: .
J: TRBJ1-5
V: TRBV19
size: .

CDR3: CASSYSRADAHGYTF
DNA: TGTGCCAGCAGTTACTCGAGGGCGGACGCCCATGGCTACACCTTC
length: 15
D: .
J: TRBJ1-2
V: TRBV6-6
size: .

CDR3: CASRSQGGNTEAFF
DNA: TGTGCCAGCAGGTCACAGGGTGGGAACACTGAAGCTTTCTTT
length: 14
D: .
J: TRBJ1-1
V: TRBV6-5
size: once

CDR3: CASSDRTSSGQYF
DNA: TGTGCCAGCAGTGACAGGACCTCGAGTGGGCAGTACTTC
length: 13
D: .
J: TRBJ2-7
V: TRBV7-2
size: few

CDR3: CASSSQDRAEQYF
DNA: TGTGCCAGCAGTTCCCAGGACAGAGCCGAGCAGTACTTC
length: 13
D: .
J: TRBJ2-7
V: TRBV6-6
size: .

CDR3: CASSLSPLRAQHF
DNA: TGTGCCAGCAGCTTGAGTCCCCTGAGGGCCCAGCATTTT
length: 13
D: .
J: TRBJ1-5
V: TRBV11-2
size: once

CDR3: CASTGEETQYF
DNA: TGCGCCAGCACGGGGGAAGAGACCCAGTACTTC
length: 11
D: .
J: TRBJ2-5
V: TRBV5-1
size: .

CDR3: CASRHGQGINEQYF
DNA: TGCGCCAGCAGACACGGACAGGGTATCAACGAGCAGTACTTC
length: 14
D: TRBD1
J: TRBJ2-7
V: TRBV10-1
size: .

CDR3: CASSKRRATDTEAFF
DNA: TGTGCCAGTAGTAAGCGACGAGCAACGGACACTGAAGCTTTCTTT
length: 15
D: .
J: TRBJ1-1
V: TRBV19
size: .

CDR3: CASRAGGADEKLFF
DNA: TGTGCCAGCAGGGCAGGGGGCGCGGATGAAAAACTGTTTTTT
length: 14
D: TRBD1
J: TRBJ1-4
V: TRBV7-6
size: once

CDR3: CASSSGHRNTEAFF
DNA: TGTGCCAGTAGTTCTGGTCACAGGAACACTGAAGCTTTCTTT
length: 14
D: .
J: TRBJ1-1
V: TRBV6-6
size: .

CDR3: CASSTGGGRSETQYF
DNA: TGTGCCAGCAGCACCGGTGGCGGGAGGTCAGAGACCCAGTACTTC
length: 15
D: TRBD2
J: TRBJ2-5
V: TRBV7-3
size: .

CDR3: CASSSHTSQRGTTDTQYF
DNA: TGCGCCAGCAGCTCACACACTTCCCAGCGGGGTACCACAGATACGCAGTATTTT
length: 18
D: TRBD2
J: TRBJ2-3
V: TRBV5-1
size: .

CDR3: CASSFEGDYTF
DNA: TGTGCCAGCAGCTTTGAGGGTGACTACACCTTC
length: 11
D: .
J: TRBJ1-2
V: TRBV11-2
size: once